Listed here are 15 T cell receptor beta chains from one sample, sequenced in a study of T-cell reconstitution after alpha-beta-depleted transplantation in children. Preparation of the TCRbeta library was carried out with unique molecular identifiers. TCRdb reprocessed the PCR reads via MiXCR and lists one record per CDR3 protein. The repertoire holds around 530,000 distinct CDR3 sequences, with approximately 32% as singletons. Sequencing was performed on PBMCs from the stem cell graft donor, taken from the stem cell graft. All receptors come from a human donor who donated a stem cell graft to a child with aplastic anemia.

A few counts support this clonotype. The chain uses TRBV19 and TRBJ2-7; D remains unclear. The CDR3 is made up of 13 amino acids. CDR1 is LNHDA and CDR2 is SQIVND in the germline V gene (reference sequence). V gave up 6 bases and J gave up 3 bases, with 12 bases separating them. CDR3 protein: CASSETGNYEQYF. The CDR3 DNA reads as TGTGCCAGTAGCGAGACCGGAAACTACGAGCAGTACTTC. Filled out from reference TRBV19 and TRBJ2-7, the complete variable domain reads DGGITQSPKYLFRKEGQNVTLSCEQNLNHDAMYWYRQDPGQGLRLIYYSQIVNDFQKGDIAEGYSVSREKKESFPLTVTSAQKNPTAFYLCASSETGNYEQYFGPGTRLTVT.

The chain has TRBV30 and TRBJ1-2; D is uncertain. Between the trimmed V and J ends, which lost 2 bases and 0 bases, there was a span of 7 bases. This CDR3 is 13 amino acids long. The germline V gene encodes CDR1 GTSNPN and CDR2 SVGIG (reference sequence). CDR3 in amino acids: CAWSPDANYGYTF. The DNA of the CDR3 is TGTGCCTGGAGTCCGGATGCTAACTATGGCTACACCTTC.

V usage is TRBV15 and J usage is TRBJ1-6, with D perhaps matching TRBD1 (5 bases). The CDR3 extends over 16 amino acids. Germline CDR1 and CDR2: LNHNV and YYDKDF (reference sequence). Trimming took off 3 bases at V and 2 bases at J, with 11 bases between the two ends. The CDR3 here is CATSSQGRTYNSPLHF. The CDR3 region has the DNA TGTGCCACCAGCAGCCAGGGAAGGACCTATAATTCACCCCTCCACTTT.

This clonotype was recorded many times. This chain links TRBV29-1 with TRBJ1-4; TRBD1 matches at 9 bases. J lost 10 bases, V lost 6 bases, and 9 bases had no gene match. Germline V gene lookup returns CDR1 SQVTM and CDR2 ANQGSEA. The CDR3 length is 13 residues. The CDR3: CSVSTGGPGKLFF. CDR3 DNA sequence: TGCAGCGTCTCCACAGGGGGCCCGGGAAAACTGTTTTTT. The variable domain in full, with the rest retrieved from reference TRBV29-1 and TRBJ1-4, is SAVISQKPSRDICQRGTSLTIQCQVDSQVTMMFWYRQQPGQSLTLIATANQGSEATYESGFVIDKFPISRPNLTFSTLTVSNMSPEDSSIYLCSVSTGGPGKLFFGSGTQLSVL.

V gene TRBV12-3 or TRBV12-4 combines with J gene TRBJ2-3; TRBD2 matches 10 bases. V trimming: 7 bases; J trimming: 1 base; junction bases outside the gene matches: 5. This CDR3 is built from 15 residues. This chain's CDR3 is CASNLAGAGTDTQYF. CDR3 sequence (DNA): TGTGCCAGCAATCTAGCGGGAGCCGGCACAGATACGCAGTATTTT.

The J gene is TRBJ1-1, the V gene TRBV20-1, with D perhaps TRBD1 (5 bases). V lost 4 bases and J 0 bases, leaving 9 bases between the germline ends. Germline V gene sequence: CDR1 DFQATT, CDR2 SNEGSKA (reference sequence). The CDR3 runs to 13 residues. CDR3 region: CSAIGTVNTEAFF. The CDR3 region has the DNA TGCAGTGCTATAGGGACTGTGAACACTGAAGCTTTCTTT.

CDR3 DNA sequence: TGTGCCAGCAGCCCCGGGACTAGCGGGTTCAATGAGCAGTTCTTC. This sequence encodes CASSPGTSGFNEQFF. The chain couples TRBV7-2 to TRBJ2-1; 12 bases map to TRBD2. The CDR3 totals 15 residues. Germline CDR1 is SGHTA and CDR2 is FQGNSA. The junction had 5 bases not matched to a gene; V was cut back by 5 bases and J by 6 bases.

In its sample, this clonotype was seen a few times. The chain carries TRBV9 and TRBJ1-1, with D unresolved. CDR1 is SGDLS and CDR2 is YYNGEE in the germline V gene. The V end was cut by 2 bases, the J end by 0 bases, with 11 bases between. The length of the CDR3 is 15 residues. The CDR3 region is CASSVGNRLNTEAFF. CDR3 DNA: TGTGCCAGCAGCGTCGGCAACAGATTGAACACTGAAGCTTTCTTT.

The chain has TRBV5-1 and TRBJ2-5; a possible D gene is TRBD1 (6 bases). V shed 5 bases and J shed 4 bases, with 21 bases lying between them. The CDR3 runs 16 residues. Germline assignment: CDR1 SGHRS and CDR2 YFSETQ. DNA of the CDR3: TGCGCCAGCAGTATACCCTCTGGGGGCGGAGGAGAGACCCAGTACTTC. Protein product: CASSIPSGGGGETQYF.

The chain uses TRBV19 and TRBJ2-1; 9 positions agree with TRBD1. The CDR3 contains 14 residues. The V and J ends lost 5 bases and 7 bases, in that order; junction bases with no gene match: 6. In germline, CDR1 is LNHDA, CDR2 SQIVND (reference sequence). The CDR3 region is CASSPTGGWNEQFF. For the CDR3, the DNA is TGTGCCAGTAGTCCAACAGGGGGCTGGAATGAGCAGTTCTTC. The full variable domain, with the rest looked up from reference TRBV19 and TRBJ2-1, is DGGITQSPKYLFRKEGQNVTLSCEQNLNHDAMYWYRQDPGQGLRLIYYSQIVNDFQKGDIAEGYSVSREKKESFPLTVTSAQKNPTAFYLCASSPTGGWNEQFFGPGTRLTVL.

The CDR3 DNA follows: TGTGCCAGCAGCTTGTATGGCTATGGCTACACCTTC. Encoded protein: CASSLYGYGYTF. The chain couples TRBV21-1 to TRBJ1-2. TRBV21-1 is flagged as a pseudogene. The CDR3 sequence is 12 residues long.

V gene TRBV7-2 combines with J gene TRBJ2-5; D possibly corresponds to TRBD2 (7 bases). Looked up from germline, CDR1 is SGHTA and CDR2 is FQGNSA. Trimming pared 6 bases from V and 2 bases from J, leaving 19 bases between. The CDR3 extends over 16 amino acids. The CDR3: CASSPTGASGQETQYF. In DNA form, the CDR3 reads TGTGCCAGCAGTCCTACGGGGGCTAGCGGTCAAGAGACCCAGTACTTC.

The rearrangement links TRBV12-3 or TRBV12-4 to TRBJ1-5; D is uncertain. This CDR3 comprises 15 residues. Between the trimmed V and J ends, which lost 7 bases and 4 bases, there was a span of 17 bases. The CDR3 sequence: CASTPTIGNNQPQHF. In DNA form, the CDR3 reads TGTGCCAGCACCCCTACGATAGGGAATAATCAGCCCCAGCATTTT.

CDR3 in amino acids: CASSLMGVGMNTEAFF. CDR3 DNA sequence: TGTGCCAGCAGCTTAATGGGGGTCGGCATGAACACTGAAGCTTTCTTT. The genes are TRBV7-2 and TRBJ1-1, with D maybe TRBD1 (5 bases). V dropped 2 bases and J dropped 0 bases, with 13 bases sitting between them. CDR1 and CDR2 (germline): SGHTA, FQGNSA. This CDR3 is built from 16 residues.

The chain joins TRBV6-1 to TRBJ1-5, with D tentatively TRBD1 (6 bases). The CDR3 is 17 residues long. From germline, CDR1 is MNHNS and CDR2 SASEGT. The ends were cut back, 5 bases at V and 1 base at J, with 18 bases in the middle. CDR3 residues: CASSRLPTGGSNQPQHF. The CDR3, as DNA: TGTGCCAGCAGTCGACTCCCGACAGGCGGGAGCAATCAGCCCCAGCATTTT.